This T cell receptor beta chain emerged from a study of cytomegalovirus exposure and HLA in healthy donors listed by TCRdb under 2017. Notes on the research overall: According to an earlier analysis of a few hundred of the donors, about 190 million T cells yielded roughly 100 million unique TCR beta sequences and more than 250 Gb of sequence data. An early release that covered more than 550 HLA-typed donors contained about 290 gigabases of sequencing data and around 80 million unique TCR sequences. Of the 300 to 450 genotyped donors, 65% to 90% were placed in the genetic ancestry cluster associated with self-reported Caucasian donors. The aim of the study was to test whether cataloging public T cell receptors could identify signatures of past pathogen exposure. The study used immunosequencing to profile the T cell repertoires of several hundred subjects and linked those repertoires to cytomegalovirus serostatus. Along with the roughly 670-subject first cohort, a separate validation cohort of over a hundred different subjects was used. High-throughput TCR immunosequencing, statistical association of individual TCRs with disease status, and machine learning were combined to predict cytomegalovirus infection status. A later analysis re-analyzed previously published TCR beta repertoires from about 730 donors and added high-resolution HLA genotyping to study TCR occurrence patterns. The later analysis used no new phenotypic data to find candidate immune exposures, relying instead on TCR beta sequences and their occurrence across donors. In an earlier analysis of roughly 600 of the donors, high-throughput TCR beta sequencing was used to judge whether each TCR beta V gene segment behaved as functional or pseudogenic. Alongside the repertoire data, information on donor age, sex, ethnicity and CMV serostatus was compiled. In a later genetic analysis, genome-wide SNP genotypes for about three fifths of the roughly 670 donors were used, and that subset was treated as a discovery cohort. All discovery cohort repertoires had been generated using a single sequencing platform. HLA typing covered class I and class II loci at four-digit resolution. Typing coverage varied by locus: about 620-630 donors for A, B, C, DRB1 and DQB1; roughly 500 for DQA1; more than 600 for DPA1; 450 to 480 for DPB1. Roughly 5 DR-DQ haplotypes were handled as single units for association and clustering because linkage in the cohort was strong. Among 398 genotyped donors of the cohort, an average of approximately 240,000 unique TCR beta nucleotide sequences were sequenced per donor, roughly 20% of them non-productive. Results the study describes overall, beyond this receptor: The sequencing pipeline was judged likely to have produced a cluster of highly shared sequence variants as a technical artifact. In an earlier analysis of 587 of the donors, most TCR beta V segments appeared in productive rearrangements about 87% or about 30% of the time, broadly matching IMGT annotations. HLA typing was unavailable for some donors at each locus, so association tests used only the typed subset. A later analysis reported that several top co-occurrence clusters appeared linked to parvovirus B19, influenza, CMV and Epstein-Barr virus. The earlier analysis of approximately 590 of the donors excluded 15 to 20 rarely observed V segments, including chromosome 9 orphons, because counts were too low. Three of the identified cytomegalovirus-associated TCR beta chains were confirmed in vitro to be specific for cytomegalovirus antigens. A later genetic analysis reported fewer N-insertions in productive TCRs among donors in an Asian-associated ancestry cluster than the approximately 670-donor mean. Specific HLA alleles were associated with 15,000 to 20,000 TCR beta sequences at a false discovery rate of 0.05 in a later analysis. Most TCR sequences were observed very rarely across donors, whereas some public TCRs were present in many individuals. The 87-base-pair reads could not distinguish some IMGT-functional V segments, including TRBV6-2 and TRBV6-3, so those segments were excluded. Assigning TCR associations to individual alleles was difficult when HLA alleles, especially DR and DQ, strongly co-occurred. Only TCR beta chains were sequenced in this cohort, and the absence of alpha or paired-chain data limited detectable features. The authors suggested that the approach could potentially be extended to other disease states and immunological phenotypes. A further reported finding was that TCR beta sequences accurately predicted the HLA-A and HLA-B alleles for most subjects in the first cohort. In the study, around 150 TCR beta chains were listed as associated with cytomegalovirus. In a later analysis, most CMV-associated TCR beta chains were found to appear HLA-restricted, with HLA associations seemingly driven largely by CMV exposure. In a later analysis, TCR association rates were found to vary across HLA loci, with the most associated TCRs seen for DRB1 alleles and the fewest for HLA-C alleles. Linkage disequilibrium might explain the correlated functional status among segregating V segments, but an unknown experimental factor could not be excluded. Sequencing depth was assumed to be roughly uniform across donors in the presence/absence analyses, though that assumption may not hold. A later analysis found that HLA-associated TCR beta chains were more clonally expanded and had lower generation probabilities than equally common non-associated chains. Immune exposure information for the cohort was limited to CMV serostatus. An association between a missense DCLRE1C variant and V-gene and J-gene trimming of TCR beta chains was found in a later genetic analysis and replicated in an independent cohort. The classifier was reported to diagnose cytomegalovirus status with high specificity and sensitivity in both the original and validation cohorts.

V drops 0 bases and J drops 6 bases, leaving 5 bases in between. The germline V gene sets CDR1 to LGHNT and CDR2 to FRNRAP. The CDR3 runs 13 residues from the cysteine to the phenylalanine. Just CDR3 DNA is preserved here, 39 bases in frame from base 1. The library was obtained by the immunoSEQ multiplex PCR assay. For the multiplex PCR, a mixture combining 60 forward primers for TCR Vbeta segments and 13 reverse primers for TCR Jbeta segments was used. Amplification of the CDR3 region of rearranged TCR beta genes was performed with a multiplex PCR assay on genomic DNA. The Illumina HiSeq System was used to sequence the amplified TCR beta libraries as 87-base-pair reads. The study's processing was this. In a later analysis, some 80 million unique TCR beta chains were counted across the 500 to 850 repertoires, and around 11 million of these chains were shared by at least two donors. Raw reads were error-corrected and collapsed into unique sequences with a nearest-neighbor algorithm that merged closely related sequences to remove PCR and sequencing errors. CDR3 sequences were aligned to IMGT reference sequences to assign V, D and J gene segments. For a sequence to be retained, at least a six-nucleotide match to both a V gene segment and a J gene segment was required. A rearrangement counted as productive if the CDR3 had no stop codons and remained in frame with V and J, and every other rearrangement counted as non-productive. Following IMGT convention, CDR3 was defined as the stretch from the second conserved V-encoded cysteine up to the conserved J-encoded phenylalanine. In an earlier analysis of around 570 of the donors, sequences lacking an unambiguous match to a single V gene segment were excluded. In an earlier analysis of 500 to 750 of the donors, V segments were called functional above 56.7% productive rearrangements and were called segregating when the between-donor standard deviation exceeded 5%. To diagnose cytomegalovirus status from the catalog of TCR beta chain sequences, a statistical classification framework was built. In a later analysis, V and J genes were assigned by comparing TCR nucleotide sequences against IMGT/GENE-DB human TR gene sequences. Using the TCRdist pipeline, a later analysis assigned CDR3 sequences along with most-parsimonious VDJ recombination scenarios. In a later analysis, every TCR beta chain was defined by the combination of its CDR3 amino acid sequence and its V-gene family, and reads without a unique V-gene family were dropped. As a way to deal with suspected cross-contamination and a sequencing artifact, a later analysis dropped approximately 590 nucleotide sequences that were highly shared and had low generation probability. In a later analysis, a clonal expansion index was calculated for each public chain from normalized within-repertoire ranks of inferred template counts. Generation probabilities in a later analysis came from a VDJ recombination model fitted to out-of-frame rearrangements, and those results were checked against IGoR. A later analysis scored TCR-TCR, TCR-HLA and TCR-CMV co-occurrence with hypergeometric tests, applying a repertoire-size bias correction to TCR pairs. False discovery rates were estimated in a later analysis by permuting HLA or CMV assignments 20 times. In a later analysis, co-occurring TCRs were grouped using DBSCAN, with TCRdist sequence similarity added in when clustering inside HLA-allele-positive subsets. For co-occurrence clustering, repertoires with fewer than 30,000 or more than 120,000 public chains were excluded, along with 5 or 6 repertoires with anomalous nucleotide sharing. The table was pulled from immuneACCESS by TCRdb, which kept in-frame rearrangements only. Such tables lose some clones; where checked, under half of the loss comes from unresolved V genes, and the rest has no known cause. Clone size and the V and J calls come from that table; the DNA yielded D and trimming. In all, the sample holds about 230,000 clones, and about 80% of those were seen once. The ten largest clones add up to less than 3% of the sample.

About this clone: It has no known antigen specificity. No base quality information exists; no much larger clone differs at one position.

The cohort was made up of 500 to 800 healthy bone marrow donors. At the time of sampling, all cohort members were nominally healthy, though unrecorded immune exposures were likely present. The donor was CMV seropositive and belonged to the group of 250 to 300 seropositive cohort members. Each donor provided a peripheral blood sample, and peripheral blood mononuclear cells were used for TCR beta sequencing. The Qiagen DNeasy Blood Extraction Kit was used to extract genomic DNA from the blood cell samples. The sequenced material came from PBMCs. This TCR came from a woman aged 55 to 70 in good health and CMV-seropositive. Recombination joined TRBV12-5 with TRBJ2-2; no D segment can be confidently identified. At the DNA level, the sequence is TGTGCTAGTGGTTTGGTTCCCTCCGGGGAGCTGTTTTTT. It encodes CASGLVPSGELFF.